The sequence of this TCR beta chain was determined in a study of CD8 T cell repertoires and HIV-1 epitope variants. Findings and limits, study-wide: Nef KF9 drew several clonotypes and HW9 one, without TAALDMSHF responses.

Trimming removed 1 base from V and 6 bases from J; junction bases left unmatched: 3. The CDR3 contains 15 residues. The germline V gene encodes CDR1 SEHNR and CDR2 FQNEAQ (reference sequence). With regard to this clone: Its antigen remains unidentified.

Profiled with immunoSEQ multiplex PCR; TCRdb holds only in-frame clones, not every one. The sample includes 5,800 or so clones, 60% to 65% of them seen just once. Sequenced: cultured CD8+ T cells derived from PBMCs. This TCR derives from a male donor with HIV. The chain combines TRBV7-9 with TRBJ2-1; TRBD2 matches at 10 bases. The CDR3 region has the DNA TGTGCCAGCAGCTTAGGGACTAGCGGTATCAATGAGCAGTTCTTC. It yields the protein CASSLGTSGINEQFF.